These 16 T cell receptor beta chains originate from one sample sequenced in a study of blood T cells in healthy people across ages. The use of a sample-barcoded 5' primer and a J-beta primer mix characterized a second PCR of 7 to 11 cycles. Each CDR3 protein is one row after TCRdb ran MiXCR on the 5' RACE reads. The sample shows 800,000 or so distinct CDR3 sequences, 35% to 60% of them seen only once. Specimen: blood. These receptors all stem from a man older than 75 in good health.

In DNA form, the CDR3 reads TGTGCCATCAGTGACCCGGGAACTTCGATTTACAATGAGCAGTTCTTC. Translated, it gives CAISDPGTSIYNEQFF. The chain couples TRBV10-3 to TRBJ2-1; D might be TRBD2 (5 bases). CDR3 size: 16 residues. Trimming stripped 3 bases from V and 4 bases from J, with 16 bases between. In germline, CDR1 is ENHRY, CDR2 SYGVKD.

There are a few counts of this clonotype. V usage is TRBV6-5 and J usage is TRBJ1-2, with D uncertain. V was trimmed by 0 bases and J by 4 bases, leaving 9 bases between them. CDR1 is MNHEY and CDR2 is SVGAGI in the germline V gene. The CDR3 extends over 14 amino acids. CDR3 coding DNA: TGTGCCAGCAGTTACTCGGCAGGTCTCTATGGCTACACCTTC. Translating it yields CASSYSAGLYGYTF.

The V gene is TRBV30, the J gene TRBJ1-4; TRBD1 matches 10 bases. Unmatched junction bases numbered 1, after V lost 5 bases and J lost 7 bases. CDR1 GTSNPN and CDR2 SVGIG come from the germline V gene (reference sequence). The CDR3 contains 12 residues. The CDR3 is CAWDRGREKLFF. CDR3 nucleotide sequence: TGTGCCTGGGACAGGGGGCGTGAAAAACTGTTTTTT.

This sequence joins TRBV12-3 or TRBV12-4 and TRBJ2-5, with 10 bases lining up with TRBD2. The CDR3 runs to 16 residues. Trimming took 6 bases from V and 3 from J; bases not matched to a gene: 10. The CDR3 reads CASSTYSGRAEETQYF. For the CDR3, the DNA is TGTGCCAGCAGCACCTACAGCGGGAGGGCCGAAGAGACCCAGTACTTC.

The rearrangement uses TRBV7-6 and TRBJ2-7; 11 nucleotides align to TRBD2. J lost 7 bases, V lost 2 bases, and 10 bases had no gene match. CDR1 is SGHVS, CDR2 FNYEAQ, per germline. CDR3 size: 16 residues. The CDR3 reads CASSLQVAGGRGEQYF. In nucleotides, the CDR3 is TGTGCCAGCAGCTTACAGGTAGCGGGAGGGCGGGGTGAGCAGTACTTC.

In its sample, this clonotype was seen a few times. The rearrangement uses TRBV7-2 and TRBJ2-1; unclear D gene. The V gene lost 4 bases and the J gene lost 5 bases, with 12 bases spanning the gap. The CDR3 runs 14 residues. CDR1 is SGHTA, CDR2 FQGNSA, per germline. The CDR3 sequence is CASSWVMVNNEQFF. In DNA, the CDR3 is TGTGCCAGCAGCTGGGTAATGGTAAACAATGAGCAGTTCTTC.

This clonotype occurred many times. The chain couples TRBV12-3 or TRBV12-4 to TRBJ2-4; the D call may be TRBD1 or TRBD2 (5 bases each). Trimming removed 2 bases from V and 0 bases from J, with 14 bases in between. CDR3 length: 17 amino acids. The CDR3 coding sequence is TGTGCCAGCAGTTTATCTATTGGGGCGGGAGCCAAAAACATTCAGTACTTC. This codes for CASSLSIGAGAKNIQYF.

The chain joins TRBV4-3 to TRBJ2-1; 7 bases match TRBD1. The V segment lost 4 bases and the J segment 3 bases; nucleotides outside the gene matches: 6. Looked up from germline, CDR1 is LGHNA and CDR2 is YSLEER. The CDR3 spans 15 residues. This CDR3 reads CASSLSTGNYNEQFF. CDR3 bases: TGCGCCAGCAGCCTATCGACAGGGAACTACAATGAGCAGTTCTTC.

This sequence joins TRBV7-2 and TRBJ2-1; TRBD2 aligns across 7 bases. Germline V gene lookup returns CDR1 SGHTA and CDR2 FQGNSA. The V gene end was trimmed by 5 bases and the J gene end by 1 base; junction bases not matched to a gene: 5. This CDR3 spans 15 amino acids. The CDR3 DNA reads as TGTGCCAGCAGCCCAGCGGGACCGTCCTACAATGAGCAGTTCTTC. Encoded protein: CASSPAGPSYNEQFF.

A few counts support this clonotype. The chain couples TRBV27 to TRBJ2-1; 7 positions agree with TRBD2. Unmatched junction bases numbered 8, after V lost 5 bases and J lost 4 bases. The germline gives CDR1 MNHEY, CDR2 SMNVEV (reference sequence). The CDR3 has 15 amino acids. CDR3 in amino acids: CASSPAGKLYNEQFF. The CDR3 DNA follows: TGTGCCAGCAGTCCAGCGGGGAAGCTGTACAATGAGCAGTTCTTC.

The V gene is TRBV6-1, the J gene TRBJ1-5; D remains unclear. The germline gives CDR1 MNHNS, CDR2 SASEGT. V lost 3 bases and J 3 bases, leaving 6 bases between the germline ends. CDR3 length: 13 residues. Here the CDR3 DNA reads TGTGCCAGCAGTGATGACAACAATCAGCCCCAGCATTTT. Its translation: CASSDDNNQPQHF.

This clonotype was picked up a small number of times. The V and J genes are TRBV28 and TRBJ2-1; 11 nucleotides line up with TRBD2. CDR1 is MDHEN, CDR2 SYDVKM, per germline. The CDR3 spans 16 residues. Germline trimming cut 3 bases from V and 4 bases from J; bases unmatched to any gene: 5. The CDR3 DNA sequence: TGTGCCAGCAGTTTCTTTAGCGGGAGGGTTTACAATGAGCAGTTCTTC. It encodes CASSFFSGRVYNEQFF.

To note about this clonotype: A read error may be the cause here, since a much bigger clone is one base away. The limits of the CDR3 on the DNA are not certain, so only TCRdb's listed CDR3 is given. The chain recombines TRBV20-1 with TRBJ1-2; TRBD1, as called in the table, went unchecked against the DNA. CDR1 and CDR2 from the germline V gene are DFQATT and SNEGSKA (reference sequence). Including both end residues, the CDR3 is 13 amino acids long. The CDR3 is CSALRTGRYGCTF.

The V gene is TRBV7-2, the J gene TRBJ2-5, with 7 bases that match TRBD2. The CDR3 length is 15 residues. Per germline, CDR1 SGHTA and CDR2 FQGNSA. Trimming at V came to 2 bases and at J to 2 bases, leaving 5 bases not matched to a gene. DNA of the CDR3: TGTGCCAGCAGCTTACCCGGACTAGTACAAGAGACCCAGTACTTC. Translation: CASSLPGLVQETQYF.

This rearrangement joins TRBV20-1 to TRBJ2-5; 9 bases are shared with TRBD2. The ends lost 1 base at V and 4 bases at J; junction bases unmatched: 10. Germline CDR1 DFQATT, CDR2 SNEGSKA (reference sequence). This CDR3 has 16 residues. CDR3 DNA: TGCAGTGCTAGAGGCGGGGGGGCAAAGGGACGAGAGACCCAGTACTTC. Protein: CSARGGGAKGRETQYF.

This clonotype was recorded many times. J is TRBJ2-7 and V is TRBV7-2; a possible D gene is TRBD2 (6 bases). V gave up 0 bases and J gave up 2 bases, with 8 bases separating them. This CDR3 spans 14 amino acids. From germline, CDR1 is SGHTA and CDR2 FQGNSA. The CDR3 protein is CASSLASGPYEQYF. Written as DNA, the CDR3 is TGTGCCAGCAGCTTAGCTAGCGGCCCCTACGAGCAGTACTTC. The variable domain in full, with the rest retrieved from reference TRBV7-2 and TRBJ2-7, is GAGVSQSPSNKVTEKGKDVELRCDPISGHTALYWYRQSLGQGLEFLIYFQGNSAPDKSGLPSDRFSAERTGGSVSTLTIQRTQQEDSAVYLCASSLASGPYEQYFGPGTRLTVT.